A single sample is the source of the 30 T cell receptor beta chains below, sequenced in a study of shared clonotypes between healthy human individuals. The data were produced by immunoSEQ multiplex PCR, yet TCRdb's version contains in-frame clones alone and is incomplete. Among about 2.3 million clones listed, 85% to 95% were seen once. Sequencing used naive CD4+ T cells from PBMCs. Subset indicated: CD45RA+ positively selected. These receptors were collected from a young man in good health. Some clones in this sample may be carry-over from other donors' samples.

The chain is built from TRBV7-8 and TRBJ2-5, with D possibly called TRBD1 or TRBD2 (5 bases each). Germline CDR1 and CDR2: SGHVS and FQNEAQ. Trimming pared 4 bases from V and 5 bases from J, leaving 20 bases between. The CDR3 sequence is 16 residues long. CDR3 in amino acids: CASSSTWDPTGETQYF. In DNA, the CDR3 is TGTGCCAGCAGCTCTACCTGGGACCCAACTGGGGAGACCCAGTACTTC. Full variable domain (missing parts from reference TRBV7-8 and TRBJ2-5): GAGVSQSPRYKVAKRGQDVALRCDPISGHVSLFWYQQALGQGPEFLTYFQNEAQLDKSGLPSDRFFAERPEGSVSTLKIQRTQQEDSAVYLCASSSTWDPTGETQYFGPGTRLLVL.

CDR3 DNA: TGTGCCTGGACATTCGCGGGGAACACTGAAGCTTTCTTT. It encodes CAWTFAGNTEAFF. The chain has TRBV30 and TRBJ1-1, with unresolved D. From germline, CDR1 is GTSNPN and CDR2 SVGIG (reference sequence). The CDR3 loop spans 13 amino acids. Trimming removed 4 bases at V and 1 base at J, with 10 bases between.

Points on this clone: Other DNA sequences within the sample encode an identical CDR3. J is TRBJ1-2 and V is TRBV18; 9 nucleotides match TRBD1. Trimming cost V 0 bases and J 4 bases; bases outside gene matches: 3. Germline V gives CDR1 KGHSH, CDR2 LQKENI. This CDR3 region has 15 residues. The CDR3 DNA follows: TGTGCCAGCTCACCACCGGGACAGGGCGTCTATGGCTACACCTTC. Translation gives CASSPPGQGVYGYTF.

The chain has TRBV18 and TRBJ2-1, with 8 bases identical to TRBD1. With 0 bases clipped from V and 5 bases from J, the junction kept 6 bases outside the gene matches. In germline, CDR1 is KGHSH, CDR2 LQKENI. The CDR3 runs 16 residues. This CDR3 reads CASSPPPDRADNEQFF. The CDR3 nucleotides are TGTGCCAGCTCACCACCCCCGGACAGGGCTGACAATGAGCAGTTCTTC.

The V and J genes are TRBV7-4 and TRBJ2-2, with 7 bases matching TRBD1. Unmatched junction bases numbered 5, after V lost 1 base and J lost 3 bases. CDR1 is SGHVT, CDR2 SQSDAQ, per germline. This CDR3 is 16 amino acids long. The CDR3 is CASSLGQGVDTGELFF. The CDR3 DNA follows: TGTGCCAGCAGCTTAGGTCAGGGGGTTGACACCGGGGAGCTGTTTTTT.

The V and J genes are TRBV19 and TRBJ1-5; TRBD1 aligns across 11 bases. This CDR3 has 16 amino acids. Losses at the gene ends were 5 bases for V and 7 bases for J; bases not matched to a gene: 10. CDR1 and CDR2 from the germline V gene are LNHDA and SQIVND (reference sequence). This chain's CDR3 is CASSPTGQGAGQPQHF. The DNA for the CDR3 is TGTGCCAGTAGTCCTACCGGACAGGGGGCCGGACAGCCCCAGCATTTT.

The rearrangement uses TRBV9 and TRBJ2-1; 11 bases match TRBD2. Germline-derived CDR1 and CDR2 are SGDLS and YYNGEE. V was pared by 1 base and J by 8 bases, with 2 bases of the junction left unmatched. The CDR3 has 14 residues. CDR3 sequence (DNA): TGTGCCAGCAGCGTACTAGCGGGAGGATATGAGCAGTTCTTC. Its translation: CASSVLAGGYEQFF.

V usage is TRBV9 and J usage is TRBJ1-2; D is ambiguous. CDR3 length: 15 amino acids. Per germline, CDR1 SGDLS and CDR2 YYNGEE. Trimming left V 3 bases short and J 8 bases short, with 20 bases between. The CDR3 DNA follows: TGTGCCAGCAGCGCCCTATCAGGAGCGGGAGGGGGCTACACCTTC. Translation gives CASSALSGAGGGYTF.

The rearrangement joins TRBV6-6 to TRBJ2-7; a weak D match, TRBD1 (5 bases). The CDR3 sequence is 13 residues long. The V end was cut by 10 bases, the J end by 6 bases, with 19 bases between. CDR1 MNHNY and CDR2 SVGAGI come from the germline V gene (reference sequence). CDR3 nucleotides: TGTGCCACCACCCCGGCAGGGAAAGGCGAGCAGTACTTC. Protein: CATTPAGKGEQYF.

This chain links TRBV4-1 with TRBJ2-1, with D perhaps being TRBD1 or TRBD2 (6 bases each). V dropped 5 bases and J dropped 0 bases, with 14 bases sitting between them. CDR1 MGHRA and CDR2 YSYEKL come from the germline V gene. The CDR3 has 16 residues. The CDR3 reads CASSRRDTSSYNEQFF. CDR3 coding DNA: TGCGCCAGCAGCAGGCGGGACACAAGCTCCTACAATGAGCAGTTCTTC.

This clone came up once. This CDR3 is also generated by other DNA sequences in the sample. This chain uses TRBV29-1 with TRBJ1-1, with D uncertain. In germline, CDR1 is SQVTM, CDR2 ANQGSEA. The V and J ends lost 4 bases and 1 base respectively, with 4 bases between them. The CDR3 runs 11 residues. CDR3 residues: CSVGENTEAFF. CDR3 nucleotide sequence: TGCAGCGTTGGTGAGAACACTGAAGCTTTCTTT.

The chain couples TRBV9 to TRBJ2-2; D gene uncertain. Germline-derived CDR1 and CDR2 are SGDLS and YYNGEE. This CDR3 region has 13 residues. V gave up 0 bases and J gave up 3 bases, with 3 bases separating them. The CDR3 reads CASSVVYTGELFF. DNA for the CDR3: TGTGCCAGCAGCGTAGTTTACACCGGGGAGCTGTTTTTT.

This rearrangement joins TRBV12-2 to TRBJ1-2; TRBD1, the table's D call, was not compared with the DNA. TRBV12-2 is designated a pseudogene. This CDR3 spans 14 amino acids. CDR3 region: CASRLQGDNYGYTF. In nucleotides, the CDR3 is TGTGCAAGTCGCCTACAGGGGGATAACTATGGCTACACCTTC.

The chain joins TRBV5-1 to TRBJ2-1, with 11 bases identical to TRBD2. The germline V gene has CDR1 SGHRS and CDR2 YFSETQ. The CDR3 runs to 15 residues. V trimming: 3 bases; J trimming: 6 bases; junction bases outside the gene matches: 5. CDR3 sequence (DNA): TGCGCCAGCAGCTCCGGGACTAGCGGTTCCAATGAGCAGTTCTTC. It specifies CASSSGTSGSNEQFF.

The chain recombines TRBV7-9 with TRBJ1-1, with D uncertain. The CDR3 is 14 amino acids. The V gene lost 5 bases and the J gene lost 7 bases, with 17 bases spanning the gap. Germline assignment: CDR1 SEHNR and CDR2 FQNEAQ (reference sequence). CDR3 sequence (DNA): TGTGCCAGCAGCCCCACCCCCGGGCAGCGTGAAGCTTTCTTT. This sequence encodes CASSPTPGQREAFF.

V and J are TRBV7-5 and TRBJ2-1. TRBV7-5 is reported as a pseudogene. This CDR3 contains 16 residues. The CDR3 nucleotides are TGTGTCAGAAGCTTTTTCTCATTAGAGCAGTACAATGAGCAGTTCTTC. Amino acid sequence: CVRSFFSLEQYNEQFF.

The chain has TRBV6-1 and TRBJ1-5; a possible D gene is TRBD1 (6 bases). The V end lost 2 bases, the J end lost 7 bases, and 18 bases lay between the germline ends. Germline lookup yields CDR1 MNHNS and CDR2 SASEGT. The CDR3 contains 16 residues. The CDR3 reads CASSEFGQGRGQPQHF. Written as DNA, the CDR3 is TGTGCCAGCAGTGAATTTGGGCAGGGGCGAGGGCAGCCCCAGCATTTT.

The chain is built from TRBV19 and TRBJ2-7; D gene unclear. In germline, CDR1 is LNHDA, CDR2 SQIVND (reference sequence). Trimming shortened V by 7 bases and J by 0 bases, and 10 bases separated the two germline ends. The CDR3 is 13 residues long. The CDR3 region is CASMFQSSYEQYF. DNA of the CDR3: TGTGCCAGTATGTTCCAGAGCTCCTACGAGCAGTACTTC.

The rearrangement uses TRBV5-1 and TRBJ2-1; 11 bases fit TRBD2. The CDR3 has 17 amino acids. V shed 4 bases and J 6 bases; nucleotides not matched to a gene: 12. Looked up from germline, CDR1 is SGHRS and CDR2 is YFSETQ. The chain's CDR3 is CASSDGPGLAETNEQFF. The CDR3, as DNA: TGCGCCAGCAGCGACGGTCCGGGACTAGCGGAAACCAATGAGCAGTTCTTC.

V gene TRBV27 combines with J gene TRBJ2-1; tentatively, D is TRBD1 or TRBD2 (5 bases each). There are 18 residues in the CDR3. V was trimmed by 5 bases and J by 8 bases, leaving 28 bases between them. Germline V gene sequence: CDR1 MNHEY, CDR2 SMNVEV (reference sequence). The CDR3 DNA sequence: TGTGCCAGCAGTCCTCCCCCCTCCGGGACCGCGCATGATTATGAGCAGTTCTTC. This encodes CASSPPPSGTAHDYEQFF.

The CDR3 region has the DNA TGCGCCAGCAGCCAGGGCCCGACTTCTTACAATGAGCAGTTCTTC. This gives the protein CASSQGPTSYNEQFF. The J gene is TRBJ2-1, the V gene TRBV4-3; D remains ambiguous. Germline CDR1 is LGHNA and CDR2 is YSLEER. The CDR3 contains 15 residues. The germline V and J ends were trimmed by 3 bases and 4 bases, with 13 bases remaining between them.

The CDR3 is CASSLAGSSSYEQYF. CDR3 bases: TGTGCCAGCAGCTTGGCCGGCAGTAGTTCCTACGAGCAGTACTTC. The chain uses TRBV5-5 and TRBJ2-7; no reliable D call. With 0 bases removed from V and 1 base from J, the gap between germline ends came to 11 bases. Per the germline V gene, CDR1 is SGHKS and CDR2 is YYEKEE (reference sequence). The CDR3 contains 15 residues. The entire variable domain, with the rest obtained from reference TRBV5-5 and TRBJ2-7, is as follows: DAGVTQSPTHLIKTRGQQVTLRCSPISGHKSVSWYQQVLGQGPQFIFQYYEKEERGRGNFPDRFSARQFPNYSSELNVNALLLGDSALYLCASSLAGSSSYEQYFGPGTRLTVT.

The chain is built from TRBV19 and TRBJ1-5; D perhaps matches TRBD1 (6 bases). The CDR3 has 14 amino acids. In germline, CDR1 is LNHDA, CDR2 SQIVND (reference sequence). Between the trimmed V and J ends, which lost 7 bases and 7 bases, there was a span of 17 bases. CDR3 amino acids: CASTLQGSGQPQHF. CDR3 bases: TGTGCCAGTACCCTACAGGGCTCGGGCCAGCCCCAGCATTTT.

The gene calls are TRBV4-1 and TRBJ2-3, with D perhaps matching TRBD1 or TRBD2 (6 bases each). The V end lost 2 bases, the J end lost 5 bases, and 14 bases lay between the germline ends. Per the germline V gene, CDR1 is MGHRA and CDR2 is YSYEKL. This CDR3 is built from 15 residues. As DNA, the CDR3 is TGCGCCAGCAGCCAAATCGGGGGCCAGCTAGATACGCAGTATTTT. It yields the protein CASSQIGGQLDTQYF.

The rearrangement uses TRBV7-9 and TRBJ2-7; a weak D match, TRBD2 (6 bases). CDR1 is SEHNR and CDR2 is FQNEAQ in the germline V gene (reference sequence). The CDR3 runs to 15 residues. V lost 5 bases, J lost 2 bases, and 16 bases lay in between. Here the CDR3 reads CASSPTRGFTYEQYF. The DNA for the CDR3 is TGTGCCAGCAGCCCGACCCGGGGGTTCACCTACGAGCAGTACTTC.

This sequence joins TRBV9 and TRBJ2-7; D not resolved. The V end lost 3 bases, the J end lost 8 bases, and 15 bases lay between the germline ends. The CDR3 is made up of 13 amino acids. Germline V gene sequence: CDR1 SGDLS, CDR2 YYNGEE. CDR3 sequence (DNA): TGTGCCAGCAGCGCTACCCTCGAGGACCAGCAGTACTTC. Translating it yields CASSATLEDQQYF.

The J gene is TRBJ2-1, the V gene TRBV7-2; possibly TRBD2 for D (6 bases). Trimming stripped 5 bases from V and 8 bases from J, with 25 bases between. Germline CDR1 and CDR2: SGHTA and FQGNSA. This CDR3 comprises 17 residues. The CDR3 sequence: CASSRGTHQLPRDEQFF. The CDR3 DNA reads as TGTGCCAGCAGCCGAGGGACTCACCAACTGCCGAGGGATGAGCAGTTCTTC.

The chain joins TRBV28 to TRBJ2-7, with 14 bases that match TRBD2. V trimming: 2 bases; J trimming: 0 bases; junction bases outside the gene matches: 3. The germline CDR1 and CDR2 sequences are MDHEN and SYDVKM. CDR3 length equals 17 residues. CDR3 amino acids: CASSLPGLAGVSYEQYF. CDR3 nucleotide sequence: TGTGCCAGCAGTTTACCGGGACTAGCGGGAGTCTCCTACGAGCAGTACTTC.

The chain links TRBV6-4 to TRBJ2-5; 7 bases line up with TRBD2. CDR3 length: 15 residues. Germline lookup yields CDR1 MRHNA and CDR2 SNTAGT. V dropped 1 base and J dropped 5; count of bases not matched to a gene: 7. DNA for the CDR3: TGTGCCAGCAGTGACTACCCCGGGAGGCCGGAGACCCAGTACTTC. Translated: CASSDYPGRPETQYF.

This sequence joins TRBV9 and TRBJ2-7, with no clear D. Per the germline V gene, CDR1 is SGDLS and CDR2 is YYNGEE. This CDR3 comprises 14 residues. V was pared by 3 bases and J by 1 base, with 11 bases between. The CDR3 nucleotides read TGTGCCAGCAGCGGAAGAAAGGGTTCCTACGAGCAGTACTTC. Its protein product is CASSGRKGSYEQYF.